This TCR beta chain originates from a study of blood T cell repertoires in COVID-19. Overall study context: Sites across the United States, Italy and Spain contributed samples from acute and convalescent COVID-19.

Original processing methods: Scientists estimated how many nucleated cells there were by amplifying reference gene primers. The method was immunoSEQ multiplex PCR; TCRdb's version includes in-frame clones alone and lacks a portion of them. V and J calls and clone size are given by that table; D and trimming were obtained from the DNA. The data hold about 110,000 clones, with around 89% observed a single time. J lost 3 bases, V lost 8 bases, and 13 bases had no gene match. The CDR3 is 15 amino acids. The germline CDR1 and CDR2 sequences are MNHEY and SMNVEV (reference sequence). The clonotype originates from a woman aged 45-65 years with acute or convalescent COVID-19. J is TRBJ2-7 and V is TRBV27, with 7 bases that match TRBD2. What was sequenced was peripheral blood. CDR3 protein: CASGPQRERNYEQYF. DNA of the CDR3: TGTGCCAGCGGACCTCAGCGGGAAAGGAACTACGAGCAGTACTTC.